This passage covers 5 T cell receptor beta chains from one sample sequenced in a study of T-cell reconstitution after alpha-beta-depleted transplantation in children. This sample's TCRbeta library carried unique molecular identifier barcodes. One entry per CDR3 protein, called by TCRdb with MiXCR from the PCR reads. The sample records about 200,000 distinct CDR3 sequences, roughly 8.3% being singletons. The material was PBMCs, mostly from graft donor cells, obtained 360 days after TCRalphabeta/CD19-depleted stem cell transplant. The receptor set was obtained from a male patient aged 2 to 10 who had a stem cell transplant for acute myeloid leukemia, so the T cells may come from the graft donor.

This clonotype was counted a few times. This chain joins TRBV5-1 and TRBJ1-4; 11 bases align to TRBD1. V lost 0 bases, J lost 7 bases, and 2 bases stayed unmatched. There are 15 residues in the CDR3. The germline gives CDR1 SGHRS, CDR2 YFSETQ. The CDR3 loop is CASSLVGQGGEKLFF. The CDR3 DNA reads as TGCGCCAGCAGCTTGGTGGGACAGGGGGGTGAAAAACTGTTTTTT.

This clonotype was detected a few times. As DNA, the CDR3 is TGTGCCAGCAGCCAAGTCTCTCGACACCTCTACGAGCAGTACGTC. Amino acids: CASSQVSRHLYEQYV. This chain links TRBV3-1 with TRBJ2-7; D gene uncertain. Germline values: CDR1 LGHDT, CDR2 YNNKEL (reference sequence). This CDR3 has 15 residues. Trimming pared 1 base from V and 3 bases from J, leaving 13 bases between.

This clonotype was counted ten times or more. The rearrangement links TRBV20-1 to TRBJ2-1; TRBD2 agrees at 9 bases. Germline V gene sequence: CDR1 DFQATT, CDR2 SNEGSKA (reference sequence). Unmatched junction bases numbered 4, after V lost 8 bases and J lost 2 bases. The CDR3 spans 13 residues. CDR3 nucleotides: TGCAGTAGCGGGGGGCCTGCCTACAATGAGCAGTTCTTC. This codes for CSSGGPAYNEQFF.

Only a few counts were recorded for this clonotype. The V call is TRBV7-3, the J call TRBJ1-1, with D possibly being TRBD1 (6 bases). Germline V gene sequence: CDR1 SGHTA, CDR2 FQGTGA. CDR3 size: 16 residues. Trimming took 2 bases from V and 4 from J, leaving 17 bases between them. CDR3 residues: CASSLVGGAGVTEAFF. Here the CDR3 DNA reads TGTGCCAGCAGCTTAGTGGGGGGCGCAGGAGTCACTGAAGCTTTCTTT. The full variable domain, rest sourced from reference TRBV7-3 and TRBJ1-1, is GAGVSQTPSNKVTEKGKYVELRCDPISGHTALYWYRQSLGQGPEFLIYFQGTGAADDSGLPNDRFFAVRPEGSVSTLKIQRTERGDSAVYLCASSLVGGAGVTEAFFGQGTRLTVV.

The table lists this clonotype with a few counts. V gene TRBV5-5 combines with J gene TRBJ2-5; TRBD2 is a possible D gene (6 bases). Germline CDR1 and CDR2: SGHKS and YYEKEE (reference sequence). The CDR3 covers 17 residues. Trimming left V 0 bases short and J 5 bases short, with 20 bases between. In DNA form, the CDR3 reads TGTGCCAGCAGCTTGGCCCCCCGATCGGGGGTCAAGGAGACCCAGTACTTC. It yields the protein CASSLAPRSGVKETQYF.